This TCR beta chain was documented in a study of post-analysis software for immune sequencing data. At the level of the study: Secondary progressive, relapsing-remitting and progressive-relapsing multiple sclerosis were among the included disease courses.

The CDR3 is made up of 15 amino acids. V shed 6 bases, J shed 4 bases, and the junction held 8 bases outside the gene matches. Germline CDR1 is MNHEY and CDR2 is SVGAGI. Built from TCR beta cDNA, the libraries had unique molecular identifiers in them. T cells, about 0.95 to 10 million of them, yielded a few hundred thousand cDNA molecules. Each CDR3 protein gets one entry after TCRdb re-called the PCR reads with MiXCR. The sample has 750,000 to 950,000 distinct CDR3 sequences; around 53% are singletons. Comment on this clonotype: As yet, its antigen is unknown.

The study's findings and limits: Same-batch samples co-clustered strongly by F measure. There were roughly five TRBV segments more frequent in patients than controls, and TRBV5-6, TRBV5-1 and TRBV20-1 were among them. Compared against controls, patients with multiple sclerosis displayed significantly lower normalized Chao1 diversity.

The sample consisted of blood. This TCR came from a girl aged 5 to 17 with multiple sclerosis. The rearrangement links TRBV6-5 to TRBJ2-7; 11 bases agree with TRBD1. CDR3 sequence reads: CASSGQGADRYEQYF. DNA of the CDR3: TGTGCCAGCAGCGGACAGGGGGCCGATAGGTACGAGCAGTACTTC.